What follows are 6 T cell receptor beta chains derived from one specimen sequenced in a study of T-cell reconstitution after alpha-beta-depleted transplantation in children. It was with unique molecular identifiers that the TCRbeta library was prepared. TCRdb ran MiXCR on the PCR reads and lists one entry per CDR3 protein. Of 200,000 to 250,000 distinct CDR3 sequences detected, roughly 10% appear once; the ten largest clones hold over 5%. Sequencing used PBMCs from the stem cell graft donor, obtained from the stem cell graft. Receptors were obtained from a human donor who donated a stem cell graft to a child with acute lymphoblastic leukemia.

This clonotype was recorded once. The chain is built from TRBV15 and TRBJ1-4, with TRBD1 matching 9 bases. J gave up 7 bases and V 0 bases, and 6 bases lay outside the gene matches. The CDR3 extends over 16 amino acids. The germline gives CDR1 LNHNV, CDR2 YYDKDF (reference sequence). The CDR3 nucleotides read TGTGCCACCAGCAGAGACTTGGGACAGGGCTTTGAAAAACTGTTTTTT. Residues: CATSRDLGQGFEKLFF.

This clonotype has a handful of counts. The chain recombines TRBV5-1 with TRBJ2-7; TRBD1 matches at 8 bases. With V trimmed by 4 bases and J by 6 bases, 3 bases remained unmatched. The CDR3 sequence is 12 residues long. From germline, CDR1 is SGHRS and CDR2 YFSETQ. For the CDR3, the DNA is TGCGCCAGCAGCATGACAGGGGCCGAGCAGTACTTC. Encoded protein: CASSMTGAEQYF.

This clonotype was observed a few times. This chain links TRBV6-5 with TRBJ2-3, with TRBD1 as a possible D gene (5 bases). The CDR3 totals 16 residues. Trimming pared 0 bases from V and 0 bases from J, leaving 10 bases between. CDR1 and CDR2 (germline): MNHEY, SVGAGI. CDR3 residues: CASSYSSGRSTDTQYF. The CDR3 DNA sequence: TGTGCCAGCAGTTACTCGTCAGGGCGGAGCACAGATACGCAGTATTTT.

This clonotype came up many times. V usage is TRBV20-1 and J usage is TRBJ2-1; the D call may be TRBD1 or TRBD2 (5 bases each). The CDR3 runs 15 residues. Germline CDR1 reads DFQATT; CDR2 reads SNEGSKA (reference sequence). V dropped 6 bases and J dropped 4 bases, with 19 bases sitting between them. The CDR3 nucleotides are TGCAGTGCAAAACTCCGGGGTGACAGATACAATGAGCAGTTCTTC. It is translated as CSAKLRGDRYNEQFF.

This clonotype was seen a handful of times. The chain is built from TRBV12-3 or TRBV12-4 and TRBJ1-1; D is perhaps TRBD1 (6 bases). Trimming cost V 10 bases and J 8 bases, with 20 bases left between them. The CDR3 is 13 amino acids. This CDR3 is CATGLGGPTEAFF. CDR3 DNA: TGTGCCACAGGGCTAGGGGGGCCAACGGAAGCTTTCTTT.

Only a few counts were recorded for this clonotype. V is TRBV5-8 and J is TRBJ1-2; 7 positions match TRBD1. The CDR3 consists of 17 residues. From germline, CDR1 is SGHTS and CDR2 YDEGEE. V trimming: 1 base; J trimming: 5 bases; junction bases outside the gene matches: 14. The CDR3 reads CASSLTLQGVAWYGYTF. The CDR3 coding sequence is TGTGCCAGCAGCTTGACCCTCCAGGGGGTGGCGTGGTATGGCTACACCTTC.